The next 22 T cell receptor beta chains were all read from a single sample in a study of blood T cell repertoires in COVID-19. Measured with immunoSEQ multiplex PCR; TCRdb has only the in-frame clones, and not every one. The repertoire has about 130,000 clones, about 83% of them found once; the top ten carry roughly 9.7%. Sequenced input: peripheral blood. Receptor source: a middle-aged man with active or convalescent COVID-19.

The chain joins TRBV20-1 to TRBJ2-3; no definite D call. This CDR3 is built from 11 residues. Germline loops: CDR1 DFQATT, CDR2 SNEGSKA (reference sequence). V was clipped by 3 bases and J by 8 bases, with 9 bases between them. In nucleotides, the CDR3 is TGCAGTGCTAGTCTAGTGGTTACGCAGTATTTT. This gives the protein CSASLVVTQYF.

The genes are TRBV27 and TRBJ2-7; TRBD1 matches 8 bases. Germline assignment: CDR1 MNHEY and CDR2 SMNVEV (reference sequence). The CDR3 has 15 residues. Trimming took 4 bases from V and 7 from J; bases not matched to a gene: 12. The CDR3 bases are TGTGCCAGCAGTTCTCCACATCAGGGGGCCGGGGAGCAGTACTTC. Translation gives CASSSPHQGAGEQYF.

The chain uses TRBV6-6 and TRBJ1-5; no reliable D call. The length of the CDR3 is 16 residues. Trimming cost V 2 bases and J 0 bases, with 11 bases left between them. Germline V CDR1 and CDR2: MNHNY, SVGAGI (reference sequence). For the CDR3, the DNA is TGTGCCAGCAGTTACGACCGAGGATATAGCAATCAGCCCCAGCATTTT. This gives the protein CASSYDRGYSNQPQHF.

A few counts support this clone. J is TRBJ2-7 and V is TRBV30, with 7 bases lining up with TRBD2. Germline CDR1 and CDR2: GTSNPN and SVGIG (reference sequence). The CDR3 spans 13 residues. J was trimmed by 4 bases and V by 2 bases; bases with no gene match: 5. Here the CDR3 reads CAWSRDYRYEQYF. Written as DNA, the CDR3 is TGTGCCTGGAGTCGGGACTACCGATACGAGCAGTACTTC.

In DNA form, the CDR3 reads TGTGCCAGCAGTTTAAGCGTTCAGCCCCAGCATTTT. Amino acid sequence: CASSLSVQPQHF. The chain is built from TRBV28 and TRBJ1-5; D is ambiguous. Trimming cost V 2 bases and J 6 bases, with 5 bases left between them. The CDR3 length is 12 residues. CDR1 MDHEN and CDR2 SYDVKM come from the germline V gene.

This clone was seen more than once but under ten times. The chain has TRBV7-3 and TRBJ2-3; 7 nucleotides agree with TRBD2. The CDR3 spans 16 residues. V was pared by 5 bases and J by 3 bases, with 11 bases of the junction left unmatched. Germline CDR1 SGHTA, CDR2 FQGTGA. CDR3 region: CASSPRGRLATDTQYF. The CDR3, as DNA: TGTGCCAGCAGCCCCCGGGGTAGACTAGCTACAGATACGCAGTATTTT.

The genes are TRBV18 and TRBJ1-4, with TRBD1 as a possible D gene (6 bases). The germline V gene encodes CDR1 KGHSH and CDR2 LQKENI. Trimming cost V 1 base and J 6 bases, with 15 bases left between them. The CDR3 sequence is 16 residues long. CDR3 amino acids: CASSPQQGGLDEKLFF. The CDR3 DNA follows: TGTGCCAGCTCACCACAACAGGGCGGTCTGGATGAAAAACTGTTTTTT. Full variable domain (rest looked up from reference TRBV18 and TRBJ1-4): NAGVMQNPRHLVRRRGQEARLRCSPMKGHSHVYWYRQLPEEGLKFMVYLQKENIIDESGMPKERFSAEFPKEGPSILRIQQVVRGDSAAYFCASSPQQGGLDEKLFFGSGTQLSVL.

V is TRBV18 and J is TRBJ2-7; 9 positions agree with TRBD1. J gave up 5 bases and V 5 bases, and 7 bases lay outside the gene matches. Germline CDR1 is KGHSH and CDR2 is LQKENI. This CDR3 contains 14 residues. The CDR3 protein is CASSTRTGVNEQYF. DNA of the CDR3: TGTGCCAGCTCAACTAGGACAGGGGTAAACGAGCAGTACTTC.

In this sample, this clone turned up once. The sample has other DNA sequences that encode this CDR3 too. J is TRBJ1-2 and V is TRBV5-1; possibly TRBD1 for D (6 bases). The CDR3 loop spans 14 amino acids. Per the germline V gene, CDR1 is SGHRS and CDR2 is YFSETQ. With 4 bases removed from V and 3 bases from J, the gap between germline ends came to 13 bases. Here the CDR3 reads CASSLGGLDYGYTF. CDR3 DNA sequence: TGCGCCAGCAGCCTGGGGGGCTTGGACTATGGCTACACCTTC.

This clone appeared once. The chain couples TRBV5-4 to TRBJ2-1; 7 nucleotides align to TRBD1. Unmatched junction bases numbered 5, after V lost 2 bases and J lost 6 bases. The CDR3 spans 14 residues. Germline V lookup: CDR1 SGHNT, CDR2 YYREEE (reference sequence). CDR3 in DNA: TGTGCCAGCAGCTTTGACAGGGTCGGCAATGAGCAGTTCTTC. Translated: CASSFDRVGNEQFF.

The V and J genes are TRBV19 and TRBJ2-3, with D possibly TRBD2 on 7 matching bases. Germline V gene lookup returns CDR1 LNHDA and CDR2 SQIVND (reference sequence). Trimming stripped 4 bases from V and 5 bases from J, with 22 bases between. The CDR3 contains 17 residues. This CDR3 reads CASSTARTSLGGDTQYF. For the CDR3, the DNA is TGTGCCAGTAGTACTGCTAGGACTAGTTTAGGGGGAGATACGCAGTATTTT.

This clone has only one observation. This rearrangement joins TRBV5-1 to TRBJ2-1, with D possibly being TRBD2 (6 bases). V lost 4 bases to trimming and J lost 0 bases, with 11 bases between them. In germline, CDR1 is SGHRS, CDR2 YFSETQ. The CDR3 consists of 15 residues. As DNA, the CDR3 is TGCGCCAGCAGCCAAATTAGCGGCTCCTACAATGAGCAGTTCTTC. It encodes CASSQISGSYNEQFF.

The chain joins TRBV7-8 to TRBJ2-1, with TRBD1 matching 9 bases. The V gene's germline CDR1 is SGHVS and CDR2 FQNEAQ. The CDR3 extends over 14 amino acids. The ends lost 10 bases at V and 1 base at J; junction bases unmatched: 5. The CDR3 DNA follows: TGTGCCACCCGACAGGGGGGGTCCTACAATGAGCAGTTCTTC. This translates into CATRQGGSYNEQFF.

V is TRBV5-1 and J is TRBJ1-6, with 12 nucleotides matching TRBD1. Germline V lookup: CDR1 SGHRS, CDR2 YFSETQ. The CDR3 totals 16 residues. With V trimmed by 0 bases and J by 7 bases, 2 bases remained unmatched. The DNA for the CDR3 is TGCGCCAGCAGCTTGGGTGGGACAGGGGGCAATTCACCCCTCCACTTT. It encodes CASSLGGTGGNSPLHF.

The rearrangement links TRBV29-1 to TRBJ1-5; D may be TRBD1 (5 bases). The V and J ends lost 6 bases and 4 bases respectively, with 13 bases between them. The CDR3 sequence is 13 residues long. The germline V gene has CDR1 SQVTM and CDR2 ANQGSEA. The CDR3 DNA reads as TGCAGCGTGTCTGGGGCTACTAATCAGCCCCAGCATTTT. Its protein is CSVSGATNQPQHF.

The V gene is TRBV19, the J gene TRBJ1-2; 8 nucleotides line up with TRBD1. Trimming at V came to 10 bases and at J to 8 bases, leaving 9 bases not matched to a gene. This CDR3 has 12 residues. In germline, CDR1 is LNHDA, CDR2 SQIVND (reference sequence). This chain's CDR3 is CANNGQGEGYTF. CDR3 in DNA: TGTGCCAATAACGGACAGGGAGAAGGCTACACCTTC.

J is TRBJ1-1 and V is TRBV3-1 (or the pseudogene TRBV3-2), with D maybe TRBD1 (5 bases). This CDR3 region has 12 residues. CDR1 is LGHDT, CDR2 YNNKEL, per germline (reference sequence). V lost 0 bases to trimming and J lost 10 bases, with 9 bases between them. CDR3: CASSQDRVGAFF. The CDR3 bases are TGTGCCAGCAGCCAAGACAGGGTAGGAGCTTTCTTT.

The chain links TRBV10-3 to TRBJ2-7, with a tentative D call TRBD2 (6 bases). V was trimmed by 3 bases and J by 0 bases, leaving 9 bases between them. This CDR3 has 14 amino acids. CDR1 and CDR2 (germline): ENHRY, SYGVKD. CDR3 amino acids: CAISDWDSSYEQYF. The DNA for the CDR3 is TGTGCCATCAGTGATTGGGACTCCTCCTACGAGCAGTACTTC.

This chain links TRBV14 with TRBJ2-1, with unresolved D. Trimming took off 3 bases at V and 1 base at J, with 7 bases between the two ends. Germline V gene data show CDR1 as SGHDN and CDR2 as FVKESK. The CDR3 spans 14 residues. The chain's CDR3 is CASSQRESYNEQFF. The CDR3 nucleotides read TGTGCCAGCAGCCAGAGAGAATCCTACAATGAGCAGTTCTTC. Drawing the rest from reference TRBV14 and TRBJ2-1, the complete variable domain is EAGVTQFPSHSVIEKGQTVTLRCDPISGHDNLYWYRRVMGKEIKFLLHFVKESKQDESGMPNNRFLAERTGGTYSTLKVQPAELEDSGVYFCASSQRESYNEQFFGPGTRLTVL.

The chain recombines TRBV18 with TRBJ1-2; D not resolved. The CDR3 has 15 residues. Germline lookup yields CDR1 KGHSH and CDR2 LQKENI. Trimming removed 2 bases at V and 4 bases at J, with 14 bases between. This CDR3 is CASSPSGRQTYGYTF. In nucleotides, the CDR3 is TGTGCCAGCTCACCAAGCGGGCGGCAAACCTATGGCTACACCTTC.

There are a few counts of this clone. The rearrangement uses TRBV15 and TRBJ1-4; 8 bases map to TRBD1. Germline lookup yields CDR1 LNHNV and CDR2 YYDKDF (reference sequence). Losses at the gene ends were 5 bases for V and 5 bases for J; bases not matched to a gene: 4. The CDR3 is made up of 14 amino acids. The CDR3, as DNA: TGTGCCACCAGCGACCGACAGGGGAATGAAAAACTGTTTTTT. Translating it yields CATSDRQGNEKLFF.

This clone has just one count. The chain links TRBV7-3 to TRBJ2-3; the D gene is possibly TRBD2 (7 bases). The germline V gene encodes CDR1 SGHTA and CDR2 FQGTGA. The CDR3 sequence is 15 residues long. Trimming removed 1 base at V and 4 bases at J, with 12 bases between. The CDR3 coding sequence is TGTGCCAGCAGCTTAAGCGGGGGCCCCCCAGATACGCAGTATTTT. Translated: CASSLSGGPPDTQYF.